These T cell receptor beta chains were read from a single sample in a study of blood T cells in healthy people across ages. TCRdb processed the 5' RACE reads anew with MiXCR; each CDR3 protein has one entry. Of about 800,000 distinct CDR3 sequences listed, approximately 25% were seen once; the top ten hold roughly 3.8%. The same sample was also studied in work on T cells of mothers and their children.

The sequenced sample consisted of blood. These receptors all stem from a boy aged 5 to 17 in good health. Each CDR3 is given with its conserved first and last residue. D genes are given only for firm matches. For some rows the clone size is stated as once, few or many, or as a class when expanded; others skip it.

v_gene	abundance	j_gene	d_gene	CDR3nt	CDR3aa
TRBV7-9	few	TRBJ2-7	-	TGTGCCAGCAGCTTAGCGCAGGACCGCTCCCTCGAGCAGTACTTC	CASSLAQDRSLEQYF
TRBV15	-	TRBJ2-7	-	TGTGCCACCAGCAGAGTTCCGGGGAGCTCCTACGAGCAGTACTTC	CATSRVPGSSYEQYF
TRBV20-1	few	TRBJ2-4	-	TGCAGTGTAACAGGGAAGATAGCCAAAAACATTCAGTACTTC	CSVTGKIAKNIQYF
TRBV7-9	-	TRBJ2-7	TRBD1	TGTGCCAGCAGCTCCGTCCCACAGGGGGTGTTCTACGAGCAGTACTTC	CASSSVPQGVFYEQYF
TRBV28	-	TRBJ2-3	-	TGTGCCAGCAGTTTGCCGCGCGGACGGGTGGAGGGAGATACGCAGTATTTT	CASSLPRGRVEGDTQYF
TRBV28	-	TRBJ2-5	-	TGTGCCAGCAGTTTAGCGGCTCTAGGGCAAGAGACCCAGTACTTC	CASSLAALGQETQYF
TRBV3-1	few	TRBJ1-5	TRBD1	TGTGCCAGCAGCCAAGCGACAGGGGGCAGCCAGCCCCAGCATTTT	CASSQATGGSQPQHF
TRBV21-1	-	TRBJ2-7	-	TGTGCCAGCAGCAAATTCCCGGGACAGGGGTTAGGCATTCCCTACGAGCAGTACTTC	CASSKFPGQGLGIPYEQYF
TRBV20-1	few	TRBJ2-5	-	TGCAGTGCTAGAGGGTCTCGGCGGGGGCGAGAGACCCAGTACTTC	CSARGSRRGRETQYF
TRBV6-2/TRBV6-3	-	TRBJ2-7	TRBD1	TGTGCCAGCAGCAGGGACAGGGAAGAGGGCGAGCAGTACTTC	CASSRDREEGEQYF
TRBV20-1	-	TRBJ1-2	TRBD1	TGCAGTGCTAGAGATATACCCCGACAGGGGGGCTATGGCTACACCTTC	CSARDIPRQGGYGYTF
TRBV19	-	TRBJ2-1	-	TGTGCCAGTAGTCCTTGGGGTCCGGATGAGCAGTTCTTC	CASSPWGPDEQFF
TRBV29-1	few	TRBJ2-1	TRBD1	TGCAGCGTTGGAAGCCTGGGACAGGACTTC	CSVGSLGQDF
TRBV5-6	-	TRBJ1-5	TRBD1	TGTGCCAGCAGCTTTAAGACAGGGGGTCAGCCCCAGCATTTT	CASSFKTGGQPQHF
TRBV24-1	-	TRBJ2-1	TRBD2	TGTGCCACCGGGGTAGCGGGAGGTTACAATGAGCAGTTCTTC	CATGVAGGYNEQFF
TRBV5-6	-	TRBJ2-1	-	TGTACCAGCAGCTTGTTATCGGGACGCTACAATGAGCAGTTCTTC	CTSSLLSGRYNEQFF
TRBV4-3	few	TRBJ2-1	TRBD2	TGCGCCAGCAGCCAAGGTGGGAGGGCCCTGGGTCATGAGCAGTTCTTC	CASSQGGRALGHEQFF
TRBV29-1	few	TRBJ2-7	TRBD2	TGCAGCGTTGAAGATGGGGGAGAACTAGCGGGAGGGCACGAGCAGTACTTC	CSVEDGGELAGGHEQYF
TRBV27	-	TRBJ2-5	TRBD2	TGTGCCAGCAGTTCCCCTAGCGGGGGGACGGAGACCCAGTACTTC	CASSSPSGGTETQYF
TRBV5-1	-	TRBJ2-5	-	TGCGCCAGCAGCTTGGGGATTTTGGGGCCCAAAGAGACCCAGTACTTC	CASSLGILGPKETQYF
TRBV29-1	few	TRBJ2-7	-	TGCAGCGTGGATGGAGGGAATTCCCCCTACGAGCAGTACTTC	CSVDGGNSPYEQYF
TRBV28	-	TRBJ2-3	TRBD2	TGTGCCAGCAGCTTAATAGCGGGGGGGACAGATACGCAGTATTTT	CASSLIAGGTDTQYF
TRBV7-9	-	TRBJ1-6	TRBD1	TGTGCCAGCAGCTACGGACAGGGCGGGAATTCACCCCTCCACTTT	CASSYGQGGNSPLHF
TRBV29-1	-	TRBJ2-7	-	TGCAGCGTTGAAGATCAGGAGGAGGAGCAGTACTTC	CSVEDQEEEQYF
TRBV6-5	few	TRBJ1-4	-	TGTGCCAGCAGGCCCAGGGGTGGTTTTGAAAAACTGTTTTTT	CASRPRGGFEKLFF
TRBV28	few	TRBJ1-1	-	TGTGCCAGCAGTAGTGGCAACAAGAACACTGAAGCTTTCTTT	CASSSGNKNTEAFF
TRBV6-5	few	TRBJ2-3	-	TGTGCCAGCAGTTATGACGGGAGCGTAGATACGCAGTATTTT	CASSYDGSVDTQYF
TRBV15	-	TRBJ2-5	-	TGTGCCACCAGCATTTTTGGGGAAGAGACCCAGTACTTC	CATSIFGEETQYF
TRBV5-5	-	TRBJ1-2	-	TGTGCCAGCAGCTTGGACCAAATGCGACTAGGCTACACCTTC	CASSLDQMRLGYTF
TRBV4-3	-	TRBJ1-4	-	TGCGCCAGCAGCCAAGATCGAGCTATGGGGCAGAGTAATGAAAAACTGTTTTTT	CASSQDRAMGQSNEKLFF
TRBV25-1	few	TRBJ1-1	-	TGTGCCAGCAGTCCGTTAAGGACGATGAACACTGAAGCTTTCTTT	CASSPLRTMNTEAFF
TRBV10-3	-	TRBJ1-4	TRBD1	TGTGCCATCAGGAGGGGACAGCCAGATGAAAAACTGTTTTTT	CAIRRGQPDEKLFF
TRBV29-1	-	TRBJ2-1	TRBD2	TGCAGCGCTGGGGGACTAGCGGGAGGGTACAATGAGCAGTTCTTC	CSAGGLAGGYNEQFF
TRBV29-1	-	TRBJ2-1	TRBD1	TGCAGCGTTGTCCGGACAGGGAGTTACAATGAGCAGTTCTTC	CSVVRTGSYNEQFF
TRBV4-3	-	TRBJ2-7	-	TGCGCCAGCAGCCAAGATATGACAGGGACTTTCTACGAGCAGTACTTC	CASSQDMTGTFYEQYF
TRBV3-1	-	TRBJ2-6	-	TGTGCCAGCAGCCGCGGACTGCCTGGGGCCAACGTCCTGACTTTC	CASSRGLPGANVLTF
TRBV6-2/TRBV6-3	few	TRBJ2-1	TRBD2	TGTGCCAGCAGGTCTAGCGGGAGGATGTACAATGAGCAGTTCTTC	CASRSSGRMYNEQFF
TRBV5-6	few	TRBJ2-7	-	TGTGCCAGCACCTCTGCCGCGAGTAGCGGCTACGAGCAGTACTTC	CASTSAASSGYEQYF
TRBV7-2	few	TRBJ2-5	TRBD2	TGTGCCAGCAGCTTCATGGAGCGGGAGGGCCGTATGGGGATCTTC	CASSFMEREGRMGIF
TRBV7-6	-	TRBJ1-3	TRBD1	TGTGCCAGCAGCTTCCGGACAGGGCGCTTTGGAAACACCATATATTTT	CASSFRTGRFGNTIYF
TRBV7-8	-	TRBJ2-7	TRBD2	TGTGCCAGCAGCGAACTAGCGGGAGGGCGTTTTAAGCAGTACTTC	CASSELAGGRFKQYF
TRBV2	few	TRBJ2-7	-	TGTGCCAGCCATTCCCGGGACGGCTCCTACGAGCAGTACTTC	CASHSRDGSYEQYF
TRBV19	few	TRBJ2-7	-	TGTGCCAGTAGTATGGCAGCTTCCTCCTACGAGCAGTACTTC	CASSMAASSYEQYF
TRBV6-1	few	TRBJ1-4	-	TGCGCCAGCAGTATAGACAGCCGAAACGAAAAACTGTTTTTT	CASSIDSRNEKLFF
TRBV6-5	-	TRBJ2-5	-	TGTGCCAGCAGTTACGCGACAGGTCAAGAGACCCAGTACTTC	CASSYATGQETQYF